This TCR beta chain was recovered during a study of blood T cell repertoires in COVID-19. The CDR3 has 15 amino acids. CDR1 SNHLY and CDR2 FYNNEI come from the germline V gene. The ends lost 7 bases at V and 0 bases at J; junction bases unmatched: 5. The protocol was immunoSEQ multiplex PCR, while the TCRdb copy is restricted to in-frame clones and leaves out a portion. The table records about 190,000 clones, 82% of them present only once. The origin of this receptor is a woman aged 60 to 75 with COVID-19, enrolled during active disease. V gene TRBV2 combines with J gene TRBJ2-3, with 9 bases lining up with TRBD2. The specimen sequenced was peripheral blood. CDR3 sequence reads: CASKLAGISTDTQYF. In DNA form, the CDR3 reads TGTGCCAGCAAGCTAGCGGGAATCAGCACAGATACGCAGTATTTT.